This T cell receptor (beta chain) was obtained from a study of blood T cell repertoires in COVID-19. On the study more broadly: Specimens from acute and convalescent COVID-19 originated in the United States, Italy and Spain. The cDNA or gDNA used as material had been derived from T cells, B-cell-depleted T cells, or PBMCs.

Germline V gives CDR1 MGHRA, CDR2 YSYEKL. This CDR3 region has 15 residues. Trimming took 0 bases from V and 4 from J; bases not matched to a gene: 4. Study processing details: Cell counts per sample came from amplifying reference gene primers. Assay used: immunoSEQ multiplex PCR; TCRdb lists only in-frame clones, some missing. V and J calls and clone size are copied from that table; D and trimming were computed from the DNA. The data show fewer than 200,000 clones, 70% to 85% seen once. The genes are TRBV4-1 and TRBJ2-3, with TRBD2 matching over 7 bases. The receptor was isolated from a man aged 55 to 70 who had recovered from COVID-19. The sequencing sample was made of peripheral blood. CDR3 sequence: CASSQDPAGADTQYF. CDR3 nucleotides: TGCGCCAGCAGCCAAGATCCGGCGGGGGCAGATACGCAGTATTTT.